The following is a TCR beta chain sequence with its context. The target antigen is unknown. V shed 3 bases, J shed 3 bases, and the junction held 11 bases outside the gene matches. This CDR3 is built from 17 residues. Germline loops: CDR1 SGHNT, CDR2 YYREEE (reference sequence). The method was immunoSEQ multiplex PCR; TCRdb's version includes in-frame clones alone and lacks a portion of them. This table holds around 26,000 clones, about 76% found once. This sample stems from a study of radiotherapy plus CTLA-4 blockade in lung cancer. Study observations and caveats: In blood, early T cell clone dynamics reportedly predicted response best, together with interferon-beta.

The chain combines TRBV5-4 with TRBJ2-7; TRBD2 aligns across 11 bases. This sequence originates from a human donor with non-small cell lung cancer whose response to radiotherapy plus ipilimumab could not be evaluated. The starting material was peripheral blood, obtained from a patient treated with radiotherapy plus ipilimumab. The CDR3 here is CASSWKLGTSGNYEQYF. The CDR3 DNA follows: TGTGCCAGCAGCTGGAAGTTAGGGACTAGCGGTAACTACGAGCAGTACTTC.